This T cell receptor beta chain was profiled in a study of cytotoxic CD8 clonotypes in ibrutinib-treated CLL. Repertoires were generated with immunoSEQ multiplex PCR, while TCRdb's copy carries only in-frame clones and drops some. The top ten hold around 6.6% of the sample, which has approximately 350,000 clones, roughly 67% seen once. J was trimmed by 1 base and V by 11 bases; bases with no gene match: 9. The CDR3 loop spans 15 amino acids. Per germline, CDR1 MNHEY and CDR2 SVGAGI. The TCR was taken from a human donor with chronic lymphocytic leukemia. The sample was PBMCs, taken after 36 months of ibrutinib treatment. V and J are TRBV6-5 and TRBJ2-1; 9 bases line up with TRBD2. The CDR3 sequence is CACHSGSGSYNEQFF. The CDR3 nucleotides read TGTGCCTGCCATAGCGGGAGTGGTTCCTACAATGAGCAGTTCTTC.